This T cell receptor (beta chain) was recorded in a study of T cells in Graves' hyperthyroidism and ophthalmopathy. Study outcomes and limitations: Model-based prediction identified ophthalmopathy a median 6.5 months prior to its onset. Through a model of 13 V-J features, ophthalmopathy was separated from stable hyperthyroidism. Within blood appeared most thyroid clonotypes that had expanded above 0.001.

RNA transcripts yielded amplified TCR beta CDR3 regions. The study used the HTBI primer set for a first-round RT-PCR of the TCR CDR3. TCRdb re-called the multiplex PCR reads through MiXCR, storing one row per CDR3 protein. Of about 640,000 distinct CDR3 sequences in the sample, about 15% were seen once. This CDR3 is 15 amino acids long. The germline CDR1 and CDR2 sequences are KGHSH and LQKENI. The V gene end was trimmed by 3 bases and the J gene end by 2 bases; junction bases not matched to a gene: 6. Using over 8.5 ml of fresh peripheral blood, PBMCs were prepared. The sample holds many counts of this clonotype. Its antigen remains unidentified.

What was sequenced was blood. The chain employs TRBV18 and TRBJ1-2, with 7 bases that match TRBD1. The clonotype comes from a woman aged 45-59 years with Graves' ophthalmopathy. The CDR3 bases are TGTGCCAGCTCACCGCCTTCGGGACAGAACTATGGCTACACCTTC. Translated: CASSPPSGQNYGYTF.